What follows are 13 T cell receptor beta chains derived from one specimen sequenced in a study of T-cell memory formation after mild COVID-19. One entry per CDR3 protein results from TCRdb running MiXCR on the 5' RACE reads. The sample consists of some 350,000 distinct CDR3 sequences, 13% of them appearing once. Sequences were obtained from PBMCs or a T cell subset sorted from them (not recorded which). These receptors were obtained from a man younger than 35 who had mild COVID-19 (a few samples of this study predate the infection). Cell type and time point are not known.

This clonotype has a count of ten or more. The chain combines TRBV24-1 with TRBJ1-1, with a tentative D call TRBD1 (5 bases). In germline, CDR1 is KGHDR, CDR2 SFDVKD. The CDR3 is made up of 15 amino acids. Between the trimmed V and J ends, which lost 2 bases and 0 bases, there was a span of 9 bases. As DNA, the CDR3 is TGTGCCACCAGTGATTCCGGGGCCATGAACACTGAAGCTTTCTTT. Translating gives CATSDSGAMNTEAFF.

The rearrangement uses TRBV19 and TRBJ2-5; 8 bases are a match to TRBD1. This CDR3 contains 14 residues. Per germline, CDR1 LNHDA and CDR2 SQIVND (reference sequence). Unmatched junction bases numbered 6, after V lost 5 bases and J lost 4 bases. The CDR3 sequence is CASSVDRGGETQYF. DNA for the CDR3: TGTGCCAGTAGTGTCGACAGGGGAGGAGAGACCCAGTACTTC.

The CDR3 here is CASSFGQGSRYTF. The CDR3 coding sequence is TGCGCCAGCAGCTTCGGACAGGGGAGTCGCTACACCTTC. The V call is TRBV5-1, the J call TRBJ1-2; TRBD1 matches 9 bases. Germline CDR1 is SGHRS and CDR2 is YFSETQ. This CDR3 is 13 amino acids long. V was pared by 2 bases and J by 9 bases, with 5 bases of the junction left unmatched.

J is TRBJ1-2 and V is TRBV27; D is uncertain. CDR3 length: 13 amino acids. The germline gives CDR1 MNHEY, CDR2 SMNVEV (reference sequence). Between the trimmed V and J ends, which lost 6 bases and 8 bases, there was a span of 16 bases. The CDR3 DNA reads TGTGCCAGCAGACCGACCCGCCTGGACGGCTACACCTTC. Translated: CASRPTRLDGYTF.

This sequence joins TRBV5-6 and TRBJ2-7; 9 nucleotides match TRBD1. In germline, CDR1 is SGHDT, CDR2 YYEEEE. The V and J ends lost 2 bases and 3 bases, in that order; junction bases with no gene match: 3. The CDR3 is 14 residues long. The CDR3 DNA follows: TGTGCCAGCAGCTTCGGGACAGGGCACTACGAGCAGTACGTC. Residues: CASSFGTGHYEQYV.

There are a few counts of this clonotype. V and J are TRBV5-6 and TRBJ1-2, with D perhaps TRBD1 (5 bases). Trimming removed 4 bases at V and 1 base at J, with 11 bases between. CDR3 size: 14 residues. Germline V gene data show CDR1 as SGHDT and CDR2 as YYEEEE. The CDR3 is CASSQKDINYGYTF. In DNA, the CDR3 is TGTGCCAGCAGCCAAAAGGACATTAACTATGGCTACACCTTC.

This sequence joins TRBV18 and TRBJ1-1; D gene ambiguous. Trimming took off 1 base at V and 1 base at J, with 10 bases between the two ends. The V gene's germline CDR1 is KGHSH and CDR2 LQKENI. This CDR3 is 15 amino acids long. CDR3 sequence (DNA): TGTGCCAGCTCACCACGCGCCAGCCGGAACACTGAAGCTTTCTTT. This sequence encodes CASSPRASRNTEAFF.

The chain joins TRBV11-2 to TRBJ2-3; 11 bases line up with TRBD1. The CDR3 totals 15 residues. The germline gives CDR1 SGHAT, CDR2 FQNNGV. J was trimmed by 5 bases and V by 5 bases; bases with no gene match: 6. CDR3 amino acids: CASSPTGQGGDTQYF. CDR3 coding DNA: TGTGCCAGCAGCCCCACGGGACAGGGGGGAGATACGCAGTATTTT. The whole variable domain, filled in from reference TRBV11-2 and TRBJ2-3, reads EAGVAQSPRYKIIEKRQSVAFWCNPISGHATLYWYQQILGQGPKLLIQFQNNGVVDDSQLPKDRFSAERLKGVDSTLKIQPAKLEDSAVYLCASSPTGQGGDTQYFGPGTRLTVL.

This clonotype was picked up a small number of times. The rearrangement joins TRBV4-2 to TRBJ2-2, with D perhaps TRBD1 or TRBD2 (5 bases each). Germline assignment: CDR1 LGHNA and CDR2 YNFKEQ. This CDR3 comprises 14 residues. The germline V and J ends were trimmed by 1 base and 14 bases, with 17 bases remaining between them. CDR3 loop: CASSQVRQGVGLFF. CDR3 sequence (DNA): TGTGCCAGCAGCCAAGTGCGTCAGGGAGTTGGACTGTTTTTT.

This clonotype came up a few times. The chain is built from TRBV4-2 and TRBJ2-4; maybe TRBD1 (6 bases). The CDR3 length is 16 residues. Germline CDR1 LGHNA, CDR2 YNFKEQ. V lost 3 bases, J lost 5 bases, and 17 bases lay in between. This chain's CDR3 is CASSHLVRDKENIQYF. The CDR3 region has the DNA TGTGCCAGCAGCCATCTTGTCCGGGACAAGGAAAACATTCAGTACTTC.

This clonotype was seen only a few times. DNA of the CDR3: TGTGCCAGCAGTTTTGGGTCCGCGGGGGTCGGGGAGCTGTTTTTT. This sequence encodes CASSFGSAGVGELFF. This chain connects TRBV12-3 or TRBV12-4 to TRBJ2-2, with TRBD2 matching 7 bases. V gave up 3 bases and J gave up 7 bases; unmatched junction bases: 8. The CDR3 is 15 residues long.

In its sample, this clonotype was seen a few times. V and J are TRBV5-1 and TRBJ1-1; D unclear. The CDR3 covers 13 residues. Trimming removed 1 base from V and 5 bases from J, with 9 bases in between. In germline, CDR1 is SGHRS, CDR2 YFSETQ. The DNA of the CDR3 is TGCGCCAGCAGCTTGATGGAGTTAACTGAAGCTTTCTTT. It encodes CASSLMELTEAFF. The full variable domain, with the rest looked up from reference TRBV5-1 and TRBJ1-1, is KAGVTQTPRYLIKTRGQQVTLSCSPISGHRSVSWYQQTPGQGLQFLFEYFSETQRNKGNFPGRFSGRQFSNSRSEMNVSTLELGDSALYLCASSLMELTEAFFGQGTRLTVV.

This clonotype showed up just a few times. The CDR3 region is CASSLSALDRGFEQYF. The CDR3, as DNA: TGTGCCAGCAGCTTGTCAGCTCTGGACAGGGGATTCGAGCAGTACTTC. J is TRBJ2-7 and V is TRBV5-4, with TRBD1 matching 9 bases. V lost 1 base and J lost 6; bases outside the gene matches: 11. CDR3 length equals 16 residues. CDR1 is SGHNT and CDR2 is YYREEE in the germline V gene (reference sequence).